The clone carrying this T cell receptor beta chain has a handful of counts. Its antigen is undetermined. The CDR3 length is 17 residues. Germline CDR1 DFQATT, CDR2 SNEGSKA (reference sequence). The ends were cut back, 1 base at V and 2 bases at J, with 21 bases in the middle. Absent ophthalmopathy progression within 18 months defined stable Graves' hyperthyroidism. Newly diagnosed hyperthyroidism, duration under 2 months, in patients aged 18 to 65. These data are taken from a study of T cells in Graves' hyperthyroidism and ophthalmopathy. Study-wide results and caveats: Most clonotypes that expanded in the thyroid above 0.001 also showed up in blood.

Researchers amplified the TCR beta CDR3 regions from RNA transcripts. A first-round RT-PCR of the TCR CDR3 used the HTBI primer set. MiXCR, run by TCRdb on the multiplex PCR reads, gives a single entry per CDR3 protein. This sample yields some 770,000 distinct CDR3 sequences, of which 16% are seen a single time; 8.4% belongs to the top ten. This clonotype originated in a man younger than 30 with Graves' hyperthyroidism. The chain couples TRBV20-1 to TRBJ2-7; D tentatively fits TRBD1 or TRBD2 (5 bases each). Specimen: blood. CDR3 protein: CSARALGPRIPPYEQYF. DNA of the CDR3: TGCAGTGCTAGAGCTTTGGGACCGCGTATTCCCCCCTACGAGCAGTACTTC.